This T cell receptor (beta chain) was recorded in a study of blood T cell repertoires in COVID-19. The method was immunoSEQ multiplex PCR; TCRdb's version includes in-frame clones alone and lacks a portion of them. Among about 100,000 clones, around four fifths were seen once, and the ten largest hold about 12%. This CDR3 is 13 amino acids long. Germline loops: CDR1 SQVTM, CDR2 ANQGSEA. The V gene lost 5 bases and the J gene lost 4 bases, with 11 bases spanning the gap. The sample taken for sequencing was peripheral blood. This sequence originates from a woman in her 70s with acute or convalescent COVID-19. The rearrangement links TRBV29-1 to TRBJ2-2, with D possibly matching TRBD1 (6 bases). As DNA, the CDR3 is TGCAGCGTTCAGGGGACGAGCACCGGGGAGCTGTTTTTT. It is translated as CSVQGTSTGELFF.